Below, 18 T cell receptor beta chains from the same sample are listed, as sequenced in a study of Ad26.COV2.S vaccination and SARS-CoV-2 variants. Profiling relied on immunoSEQ multiplex PCR, and the TCRdb table lists in-frame clones only, not all of them. This sample has about 350,000 clones, with about 91% found just once. The material was peripheral blood, obtained after recovery from COVID-19. All receptors come from a human donor who had recovered from COVID-19.

The V call is TRBV6-6, the J call TRBJ2-7; D is unclear. The CDR3 runs to 14 residues. Trimming left V 7 bases short and J 4 bases short, with 17 bases between. Germline CDR1 and CDR2: MNHNY and SVGAGI (reference sequence). CDR3 sequence: CASNSFRDGYEQYF. The CDR3 bases are TGTGCCAGCAATTCTTTTCGAGACGGTTACGAGCAGTACTTC.

The chain combines TRBV3-1 (or the pseudogene TRBV3-2) with TRBJ1-1; 7 bases agree with TRBD1. The length of the CDR3 is 16 residues. CDR1 and CDR2 from the germline V gene are LGHDT and YNNKEL (reference sequence). V lost 3 bases to trimming and J lost 3 bases; unmatched junction nucleotides: 10. The CDR3 DNA reads TGTGCCAGCAGCCAGCTCCAGGGGGGGCGGGACACTGAAGCTTTCTTT. Protein sequence: CASSQLQGGRDTEAFF.

With respect to this clone: Other DNA sequences within the sample encode an identical CDR3. The rearrangement links TRBV18 to TRBJ2-2; D ambiguous. V lost 2 bases, J lost 5 bases, and 6 bases lay in between. Germline-derived CDR1 and CDR2 are KGHSH and LQKENI. The CDR3 has 13 residues. The CDR3 DNA is TGTGCCAGCTCACCATCTGGGACCGGGGAGCTGTTTTTT. This translates into CASSPSGTGELFF.

V and J are TRBV7-9 and TRBJ1-1; D might be TRBD1 (5 bases). Trimming took off 8 bases at V and 11 bases at J, with 12 bases between the two ends. The CDR3 is 10 amino acids. Germline V CDR1 and CDR2: SEHNR, FQNEAQ (reference sequence). The CDR3 here is CASAGTSAFF. DNA of the CDR3: TGTGCCAGCGCCGGGACGTCGGCTTTCTTT.

This chain connects TRBV18 to TRBJ2-3; perhaps D is TRBD1 or TRBD2 (5 bases each). Per the germline V gene, CDR1 is KGHSH and CDR2 is LQKENI. The germline V and J ends were trimmed by 11 bases and 3 bases, with 18 bases remaining between them. This CDR3 contains 14 residues. The CDR3 DNA follows: TGTGCCTCAACCGGGACGGGAACGACAGATACGCAGTATTTT. Amino acid sequence: CASTGTGTTDTQYF.

CDR3 residues: CASSLEGRNTGELFF. The CDR3 DNA reads as TGTGCCAGCAGCTTGGAGGGGAGAAACACCGGGGAGCTGTTTTTT. The chain recombines TRBV5-5 with TRBJ2-2; TRBD1 or TRBD2 may be the D gene (5 bases each). CDR1 is SGHKS and CDR2 is YYEKEE in the germline V gene (reference sequence). Between the trimmed V and J ends, which lost 0 bases and 2 bases, there was a span of 8 bases. The length of the CDR3 is 15 residues.

As DNA, the CDR3 is TGTGCCAGCAGCGTAGCGGACGACATTCTGCAGTTCTTC. Protein product: CASSVADDILQFF. V and J are TRBV9 and TRBJ2-1, with no clear D. The CDR3 is 13 residues long. V was clipped by 0 bases and J by 12 bases, with 13 bases between them. Germline CDR1 is SGDLS and CDR2 is YYNGEE.

The chain has TRBV27 and TRBJ1-1; D call uncertain. Per the germline V gene, CDR1 is MNHEY and CDR2 is SMNVEV (reference sequence). This CDR3 comprises 14 residues. Trimming stripped 7 bases from V and 1 base from J, with 13 bases between. Here the CDR3 DNA reads TGTGCCAGCAAAACCGCGCCAGAGAACACTGAAGCTTTCTTT. This translates into CASKTAPENTEAFF.

The genes are TRBV6-6 and TRBJ2-1, with 13 bases identical to TRBD2. The CDR3 contains 15 residues. Germline V gene lookup returns CDR1 MNHNY and CDR2 SVGAGI (reference sequence). Trimming took 4 bases from V and 5 from J; bases not matched to a gene: 2. The CDR3, as DNA: TGTGCCAGCAGTTGGGGACTAGCGGGGAACAATGAGCAGTTCTTC. Translated: CASSWGLAGNNEQFF.

Only one count was recorded for this clone. The V call is TRBV5-1, the J call TRBJ2-1, with 11 bases that match TRBD2. The CDR3 length is 15 residues. The V and J ends lost 0 bases and 10 bases, in that order; junction bases with no gene match: 6. Germline V gene sequence: CDR1 SGHRS, CDR2 YFSETQ. The CDR3 DNA follows: TGCGCCAGCAGCTTGGCTAGCGGGGGGTCTCCCGAGCAGTTCTTC. Amino acids: CASSLASGGSPEQFF.

Here the CDR3 reads CASSPPSRGGGQPIQETQYF. The CDR3 DNA is TGTGCCAGCAGCCCCCCATCCCGGGGCGGGGGACAACCAATTCAAGAGACCCAGTACTTC. The chain couples TRBV9 to TRBJ2-5, with D perhaps TRBD2 (7 bases). Germline lookup yields CDR1 SGDLS and CDR2 YYNGEE. The CDR3 runs to 20 residues. Trimming stripped 4 bases from V and 2 bases from J, with 30 bases between.

This clone was detected only once. The chain is built from TRBV11-2 and TRBJ2-3, with D hard to call. CDR1 is SGHAT and CDR2 is FQNNGV in the germline V gene. Trimming stripped 0 bases from V and 4 bases from J, with 11 bases between. This CDR3 comprises 15 residues. CDR3 nucleotides: TGTGCCAGCAGCTTAGATGGGCACCGTCCAGATACGCAGTATTTT. It encodes CASSLDGHRPDTQYF.

V is TRBV6-5 and J is TRBJ1-5; D is possibly TRBD1 (5 bases). CDR1 and CDR2 (germline): MNHEY, SVGAGI. The CDR3 is 12 amino acids. Deletions cut 6 bases from V and 6 bases from J, with 9 bases between. The CDR3, as DNA: TGTGCCAGCAGCCGGAGGGGTCAGCCCCAGCATTTT. Its translation: CASSRRGQPQHF.

There are a few counts of this clone. Other DNA sequences within the sample encode an identical CDR3. V and J are TRBV9 and TRBJ1-3, with unresolved D. Trimming stripped 2 bases from V and 7 bases from J, with 10 bases between. This CDR3 is built from 13 residues. CDR1 SGDLS and CDR2 YYNGEE come from the germline V gene. The CDR3 here is CASSVEGGNTIYF. The CDR3 DNA sequence: TGTGCCAGCAGCGTCGAGGGTGGCAACACCATATATTTT.

The J gene is TRBJ2-7, the V gene TRBV27, with D perhaps TRBD1 (5 bases). Germline CDR1 MNHEY, CDR2 SMNVEV (reference sequence). The CDR3 is 15 amino acids. Trimming left V 1 base short and J 4 bases short, with 14 bases between. CDR3 DNA: TGTGCCAGCAGTTTATTACCAGGGATCTATTACGAGCAGTACTTC. This translates into CASSLLPGIYYEQYF.

This clone occurred once. This chain connects TRBV9 to TRBJ2-3; 7 nucleotides line up with TRBD2. Germline CDR1 is SGDLS and CDR2 is YYNGEE. With V trimmed by 0 bases and J by 2 bases, 3 bases remained unmatched. This CDR3 has 15 residues. The CDR3 DNA reads TGTGCCAGCAGCGTAGCTAGCGGCTACACAGATACGCAGTATTTT. As protein: CASSVASGYTDTQYF.

This clone was seen once. This chain uses TRBV5-1 with TRBJ2-3; D ambiguous. The CDR3 contains 12 residues. CDR1 and CDR2 (germline): SGHRS, YFSETQ. The V end was cut by 1 base, the J end by 6 bases, with 6 bases between. In DNA, the CDR3 is TGCGCCAGCAGCTTGCCCAGTGATACGCAGTATTTT. This gives the protein CASSLPSDTQYF.

V is TRBV10-1 and J is TRBJ1-2; 10 nucleotides align to TRBD1. The CDR3 runs 13 residues. The germline V gene has CDR1 WNHNN and CDR2 SYGVQD (reference sequence). J gave up 7 bases and V 4 bases, and 3 bases lay outside the gene matches. Here the CDR3 reads CASSGQGAGGYTF. The CDR3 DNA sequence: TGCGCCAGCAGTGGACAGGGGGCTGGTGGCTACACCTTC.